This TCR beta chain originates from a study of CD8 T cells in ankylosing spondylitis. Regarding the study as a whole: Ankylosing spondylitis blood appeared to be characterized by a TCR beta motif of several highly homologous variants.

CDR1 SQVTM and CDR2 ANQGSEA come from the germline V gene. The CDR3 is 13 residues long. V lost 3 bases and J 1 base, leaving 9 bases between the germline ends. There are a few counts of this clonotype. Its matching antigen is unknown. Molecular-barcoded quantitative 5'-RACE produced these TCR beta libraries. TCRdb redid the calling of the 5' RACE reads with MiXCR, one entry per CDR3 protein. The sample has around 890,000 distinct CDR3 sequences; 12% are singletons. The source is a male donor with ankylosing spondylitis. The sequenced sample was blood, either unsorted or a sorted T cell fraction (not recorded which). The chain joins TRBV29-1 to TRBJ2-5; D is ambiguous. The CDR3 region has the DNA TGCAGCGTTGATCCGGGTACCCAAGAGACCCAGTACTTC. It translates to CSVDPGTQETQYF.